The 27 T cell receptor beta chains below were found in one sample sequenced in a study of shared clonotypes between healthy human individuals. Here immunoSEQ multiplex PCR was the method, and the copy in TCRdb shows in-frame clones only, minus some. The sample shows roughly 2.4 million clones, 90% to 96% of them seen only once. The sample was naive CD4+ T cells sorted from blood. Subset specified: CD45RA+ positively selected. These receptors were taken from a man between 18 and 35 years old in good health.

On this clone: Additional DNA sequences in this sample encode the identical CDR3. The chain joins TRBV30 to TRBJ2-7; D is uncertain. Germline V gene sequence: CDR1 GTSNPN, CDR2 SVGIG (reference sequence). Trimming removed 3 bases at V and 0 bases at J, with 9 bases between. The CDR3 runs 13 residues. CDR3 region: CAWRPGASYEQYF. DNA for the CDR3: TGTGCCTGGAGGCCCGGCGCCTCCTACGAGCAGTACTTC.

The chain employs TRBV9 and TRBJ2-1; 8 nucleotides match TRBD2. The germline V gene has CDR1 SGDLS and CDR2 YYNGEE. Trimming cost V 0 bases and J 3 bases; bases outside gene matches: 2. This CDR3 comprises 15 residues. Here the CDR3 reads CASSVVAGYYNEQFF. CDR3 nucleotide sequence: TGTGCCAGCAGCGTAGTAGCGGGGTACTACAATGAGCAGTTCTTC.

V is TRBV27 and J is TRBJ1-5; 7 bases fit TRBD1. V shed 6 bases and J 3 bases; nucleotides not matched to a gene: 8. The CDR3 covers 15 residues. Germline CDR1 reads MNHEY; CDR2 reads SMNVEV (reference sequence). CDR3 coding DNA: TGTGCCAGCAGCTTAGGACAGGCGGTCAATCAGCCCCAGCATTTT. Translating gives CASSLGQAVNQPQHF.

CDR3 sequence (DNA): TGCGCCAGCAGTCCTAATGGACAGAGCTCCTACGAGCAGTACTTC. Amino acids: CASSPNGQSSYEQYF. The genes are TRBV5-1 and TRBJ2-7, with TRBD1 as a possible D gene (6 bases). V was cut by 5 bases and J by 0 bases, with 15 bases left in between. Germline V gene sequence: CDR1 SGHRS, CDR2 YFSETQ. This CDR3 region has 15 residues.

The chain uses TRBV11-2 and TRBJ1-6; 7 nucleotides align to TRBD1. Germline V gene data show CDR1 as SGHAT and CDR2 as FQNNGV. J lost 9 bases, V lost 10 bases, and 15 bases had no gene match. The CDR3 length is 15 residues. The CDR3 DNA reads TGTGCCACTAAACCCCAACAGGGGAGAGGTTCACCCCTCCACTTT. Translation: CATKPQQGRGSPLHF.

CDR3 nucleotide sequence: TGTGCCAGCAGGGGGTTTAATGAAAAACTGTTTTTT. This encodes CASRGFNEKLFF. V and J are TRBV6-1 and TRBJ1-4; no definite D call. Trimming removed 6 bases from V and 4 bases from J, with 6 bases in between. Germline V gives CDR1 MNHNS, CDR2 SASEGT. This CDR3 has 12 amino acids.

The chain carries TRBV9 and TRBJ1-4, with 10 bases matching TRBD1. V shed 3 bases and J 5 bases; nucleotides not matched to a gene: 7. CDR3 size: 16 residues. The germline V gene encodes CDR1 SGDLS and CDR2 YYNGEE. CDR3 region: CASSGGTGAENEKLFF. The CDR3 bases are TGTGCCAGCAGCGGAGGGACAGGGGCCGAGAATGAAAAACTGTTTTTT.

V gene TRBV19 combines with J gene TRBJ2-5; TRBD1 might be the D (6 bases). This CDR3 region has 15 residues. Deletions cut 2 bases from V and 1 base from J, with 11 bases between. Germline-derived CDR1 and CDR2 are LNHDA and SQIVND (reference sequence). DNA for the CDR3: TGTGCCAGTAGTATATCACAGGGCATCCAAGAGACCCAGTACTTC. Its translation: CASSISQGIQETQYF.

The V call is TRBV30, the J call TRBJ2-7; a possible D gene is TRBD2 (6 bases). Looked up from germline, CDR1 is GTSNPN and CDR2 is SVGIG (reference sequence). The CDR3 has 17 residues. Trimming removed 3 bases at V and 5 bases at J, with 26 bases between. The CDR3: CAWRRRNPSERGNEQYF. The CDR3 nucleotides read TGTGCCTGGAGACGGAGGAACCCTAGCGAGAGAGGGAACGAGCAGTACTTC.

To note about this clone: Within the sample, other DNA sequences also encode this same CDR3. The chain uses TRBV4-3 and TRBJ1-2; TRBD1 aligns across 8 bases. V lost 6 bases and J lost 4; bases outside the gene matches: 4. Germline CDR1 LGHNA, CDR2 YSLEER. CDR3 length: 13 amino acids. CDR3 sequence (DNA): TGCGCCAGCAGTCCAGACAGGGGCTATGGCTACACCTTC. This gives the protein CASSPDRGYGYTF.

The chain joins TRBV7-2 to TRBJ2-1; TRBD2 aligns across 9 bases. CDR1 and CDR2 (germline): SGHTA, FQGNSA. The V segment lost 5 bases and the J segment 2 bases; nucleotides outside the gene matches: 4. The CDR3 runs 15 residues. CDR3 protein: CASSPLAGPYNEQFF. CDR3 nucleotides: TGTGCCAGCAGCCCTCTAGCGGGACCCTACAATGAGCAGTTCTTC.

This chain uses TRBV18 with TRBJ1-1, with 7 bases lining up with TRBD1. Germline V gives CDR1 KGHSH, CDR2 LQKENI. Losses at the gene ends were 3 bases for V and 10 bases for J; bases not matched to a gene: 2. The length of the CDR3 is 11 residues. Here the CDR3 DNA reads TGTGCCAGCTCACCCGGACAGGCAGCTTTCTTT. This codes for CASSPGQAAFF. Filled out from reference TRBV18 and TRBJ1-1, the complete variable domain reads NAGVMQNPRHLVRRRGQEARLRCSPMKGHSHVYWYRQLPEEGLKFMVYLQKENIIDESGMPKERFSAEFPKEGPSILRIQQVVRGDSAAYFCASSPGQAAFFGQGTRLTVV.

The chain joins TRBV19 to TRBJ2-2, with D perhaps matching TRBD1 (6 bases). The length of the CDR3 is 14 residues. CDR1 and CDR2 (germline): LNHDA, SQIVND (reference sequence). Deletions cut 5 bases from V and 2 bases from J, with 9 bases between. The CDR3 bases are TGTGCCAGTAGTTTGGGACACAACACCGGGGAGCTGTTTTTT. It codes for CASSLGHNTGELFF.

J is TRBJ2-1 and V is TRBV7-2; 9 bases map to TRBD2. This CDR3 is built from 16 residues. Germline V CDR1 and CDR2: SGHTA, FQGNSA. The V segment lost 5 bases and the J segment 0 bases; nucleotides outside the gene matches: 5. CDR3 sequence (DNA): TGTGCCAGCAGCCCGACTAGCGGAAGCTCCTACAATGAGCAGTTCTTC. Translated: CASSPTSGSSYNEQFF.

CDR3 coding DNA: TGTGCCTGGAGTCCCGGGACTAAAGAAGAGACCCAGTACTTC. Translating it yields CAWSPGTKEETQYF. The chain has TRBV30 and TRBJ2-5; 7 positions match TRBD2. The length of the CDR3 is 14 residues. Per germline, CDR1 GTSNPN and CDR2 SVGIG (reference sequence). The J segment lost 3 bases and the V segment lost 2 bases, leaving 6 bases of the junction unmatched.

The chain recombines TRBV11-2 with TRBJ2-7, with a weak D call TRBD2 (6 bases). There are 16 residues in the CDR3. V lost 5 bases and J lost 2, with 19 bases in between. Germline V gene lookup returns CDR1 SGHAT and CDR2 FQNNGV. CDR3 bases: TGTGCCAGCAGCCCTGGGCGGGGACGGGAAGCCTACGAGCAGTACTTC. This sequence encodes CASSPGRGREAYEQYF.

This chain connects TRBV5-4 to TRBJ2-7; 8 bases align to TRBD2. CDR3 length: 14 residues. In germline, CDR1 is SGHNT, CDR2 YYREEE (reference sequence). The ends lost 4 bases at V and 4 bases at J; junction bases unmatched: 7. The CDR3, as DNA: TGTGCCAGCAGCCAAAGCGGGGGACTATACGAGCAGTACTTC. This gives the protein CASSQSGGLYEQYF.

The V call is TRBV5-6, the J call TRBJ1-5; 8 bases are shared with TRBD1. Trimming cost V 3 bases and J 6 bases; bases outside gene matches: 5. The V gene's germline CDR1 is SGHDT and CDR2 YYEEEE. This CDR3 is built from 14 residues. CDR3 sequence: CASSSTGGGQPQHF. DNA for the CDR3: TGTGCCAGCAGCTCCACAGGGGGGGGTCAGCCCCAGCATTTT.

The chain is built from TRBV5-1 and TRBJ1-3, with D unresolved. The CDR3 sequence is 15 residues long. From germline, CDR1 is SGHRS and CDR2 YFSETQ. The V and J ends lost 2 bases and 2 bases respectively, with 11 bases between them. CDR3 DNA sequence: TGCGCCAGCAGCTTCTGGGGAGACCCTGGAAACACCATATATTTT. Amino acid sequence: CASSFWGDPGNTIYF.

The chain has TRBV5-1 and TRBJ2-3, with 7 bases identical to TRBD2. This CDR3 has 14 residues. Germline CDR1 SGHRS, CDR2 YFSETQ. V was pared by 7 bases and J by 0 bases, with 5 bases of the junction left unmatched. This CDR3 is CASSRRESTDTQYF. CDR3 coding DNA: TGCGCCAGCTCCCGGCGGGAGAGCACAGATACGCAGTATTTT.

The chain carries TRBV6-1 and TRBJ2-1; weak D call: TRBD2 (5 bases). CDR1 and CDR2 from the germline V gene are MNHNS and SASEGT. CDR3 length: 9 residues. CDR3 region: CAGGPEQFF. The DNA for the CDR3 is TGTGCGGGCGGGCCTGAGCAGTTCTTC.

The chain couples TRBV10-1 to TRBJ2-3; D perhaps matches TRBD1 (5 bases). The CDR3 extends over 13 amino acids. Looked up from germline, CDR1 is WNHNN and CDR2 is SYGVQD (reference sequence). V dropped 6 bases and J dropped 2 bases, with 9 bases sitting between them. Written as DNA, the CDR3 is TGCGCCAGCAGGGGGCTCCTCACAGATACGCAGTATTTT. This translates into CASRGLLTDTQYF.

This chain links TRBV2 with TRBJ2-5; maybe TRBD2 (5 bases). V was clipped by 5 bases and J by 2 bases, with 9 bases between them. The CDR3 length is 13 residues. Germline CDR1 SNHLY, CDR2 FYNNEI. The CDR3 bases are TGTGCCAGCAGTCGCACTAGACAAGAGACCCAGTACTTC. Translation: CASSRTRQETQYF. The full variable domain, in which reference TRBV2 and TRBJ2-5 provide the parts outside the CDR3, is EPEVTQTPSHQVTQMGQEVILRCVPISNHLYFYWYRQILGQKVEFLVSFYNNEISEKSEIFDDQFSVERPDGSNFTLKIRSTKLEDSAMYFCASSRTRQETQYFGPGTRLLVL.

CDR3 protein: CATSRDRPLGVNTGELFF. The CDR3 region has the DNA TGTGCCACCAGCAGAGATCGCCCCCTAGGAGTGAACACCGGGGAGCTGTTTTTT. J is TRBJ2-2 and V is TRBV15; no definite D call. The germline gives CDR1 LNHNV, CDR2 YYDKDF (reference sequence). Trimming cost V 0 bases and J 1 base, with 15 bases left between them. This CDR3 spans 18 amino acids.

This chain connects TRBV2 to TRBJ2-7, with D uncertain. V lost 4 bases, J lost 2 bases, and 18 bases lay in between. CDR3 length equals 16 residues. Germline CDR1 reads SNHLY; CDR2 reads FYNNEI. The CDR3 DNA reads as TGTGCCAGCAGTGTGGCTCGAGTATTAAACACCTACGAGCAGTACTTC. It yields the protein CASSVARVLNTYEQYF.

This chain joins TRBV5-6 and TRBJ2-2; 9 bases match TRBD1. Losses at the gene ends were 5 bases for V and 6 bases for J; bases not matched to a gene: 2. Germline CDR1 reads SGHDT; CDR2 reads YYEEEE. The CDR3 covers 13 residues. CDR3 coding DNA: TGTGCCAGCAGGAGACAGGGGGCCGGGGAGCTGTTTTTT. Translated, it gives CASRRQGAGELFF.

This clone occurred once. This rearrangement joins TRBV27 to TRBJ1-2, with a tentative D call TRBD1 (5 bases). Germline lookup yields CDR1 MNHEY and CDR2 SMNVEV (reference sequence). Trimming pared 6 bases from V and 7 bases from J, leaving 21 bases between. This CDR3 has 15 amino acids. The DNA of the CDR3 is TGTGCCAGCAGGCCCACTTTACAGGCGGCACGTGGCTACACCTTC. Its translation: CASRPTLQAARGYTF.